The 9 T cell receptor beta chains presented below share a single source sample, sequenced in a study of T cells in women clearing cervical HPV infection. The repertoire was sequenced with immunoSEQ multiplex PCR; TCRdb's copy has only in-frame clones and lacks some. The listing contains around 16,000 clones. The sequenced material came from blood buffy coat. The receptors come from a woman aged 18 to 75 with a cervical HPV16 infection that either progressed to CIN3+ or cleared (not recorded which).

Remarks on this clone: The read ends 3 residues early relative to the CDR3; the germline J gene fills the gap. The chain links TRBV19 to TRBJ1-1; tentative D call: TRBD1 (6 bases). Germline loops: CDR1 LNHDA, CDR2 SQIVND (reference sequence). The CDR3 has 13 amino acids. V was clipped by 11 bases and J by 3 bases, with 16 bases between them. CDR3 sequence: CASAQGGYTEAFF. The CDR3 DNA, read in part, is TGTGCCTCAGCACAGGGCGGCTACACTGAA.

Comment on this clone: The sequence runs out 3 residues before the end of the CDR3; the remainder is reconstructed from the germline J gene. The chain is built from TRBV7-2 and TRBJ2-5; the D gene is possibly TRBD2 (5 bases). Germline CDR1 reads SGHTA; CDR2 reads FQGNSA. The CDR3 runs 12 residues. The germline V and J ends were trimmed by 7 bases and 1 base, with 7 bases remaining between them. Incomplete CDR3 DNA: TGTGCCAGCAACCGGGGCCAAGAGACC. Translation: CASNRGQET. The CDR3 in full is CASNRGQETQYF.

On this clone: The read comes to an end 3 residues before the CDR3 does, leaving the germline J gene to fill in the end. V gene TRBV5-6 combines with J gene TRBJ1-5; 10 bases are shared with TRBD1. CDR3 length: 15 residues. The V gene's germline CDR1 is SGHDT and CDR2 YYEEEE. The junction had 7 bases not matched to a gene; V was cut back by 4 bases and J by 6 bases. The sequenced part of the CDR3 DNA is TGTGCCAGCAGCAACCGGGACAGGGGTATTCAGCCC. Translated, it gives CASSNRDRGIQP. In full, the CDR3 reads CASSNRDRGIQPQHF.

Remarks on this clone: The CDR3 extends 3 residues past the end of the read, so its final part is completed from the germline J gene. The chain uses TRBV5-1 and TRBJ1-4; D call uncertain. This CDR3 has 12 amino acids. CDR1 is SGHRS and CDR2 is YFSETQ in the germline V gene. Partial CDR3 DNA: TGCGCCAGCAGAGAGGAGGGTTCACCA. Protein product: CASREEGSP. The CDR3, in full, reads CASREEGSPLFF. Based on the CDR3 plus reference TRBV5-1 and TRBJ1-4, the full variable domain is KAGVTQTPRYLIKTRGQQVTLSCSPISGHRSVSWYQQTPGQGLQFLFEYFSETQRNKGNFPGRFSGRQFSNSRSEMNVSTLELGDSALYLCASREEGSPLFFGSGTQLSVL.

Concerning this clone itself: The read ends 3 residues early relative to the CDR3; the germline J gene fills the gap. J is TRBJ2-1 and V is TRBV6-1, with D possibly TRBD1 on 5 matching bases. The germline CDR1 and CDR2 sequences are MNHNS and SASEGT. This CDR3 has 14 amino acids. The V and J ends lost 2 bases and 1 base respectively, with 6 bases between them. The CDR3 sequence: CASSEQGSYNEQFF. CDR3 DNA, as far as it was read: TGTGCCAGCAGTGAACAGGGTTCCTACAATGAG.

Note on this clone: The CDR3 end is not reached by the read, which stops 3 residues before it; the germline J gene fills it in. The chain is built from TRBV7-2 and TRBJ2-5; TRBD2 matches at 10 bases. Looked up from germline, CDR1 is SGHTA and CDR2 is FQGNSA. This CDR3 has 15 residues. The trim removed 7 bases at V and 3 bases at J, leaving 8 bases unmatched. CDR3 DNA, as far as it was read: TGTGCCAGCAATCTAGCGGGGGACACCAAAGAGACC. Translation: CASNLAGDTKET. The whole CDR3 is CASNLAGDTKETQYF.

As regards this clone: The read gets to within 3 residues of the CDR3 end, and the germline J gene fills in the rest. This chain links TRBV11-2 with TRBJ1-4; TRBD1 might be the D (5 bases). The CDR3 consists of 13 residues. The germline CDR1 and CDR2 sequences are SGHAT and FQNNGV. Trimming took 6 bases from V and 9 from J, leaving 14 bases between them. The part of the CDR3 DNA that was read is TGTGCCAGCAGACAACAGGTTTCGCAAAAA. This translates into CASRQQVSQK. The whole CDR3 is CASRQQVSQKLFF.

A remark on this clone: Read data end 3 residues before the CDR3 end; the end is taken from the germline J gene. The genes are TRBV7-6 and TRBJ2-1; the match to TRBD1 covers 9 bases. CDR1 SGHVS and CDR2 FNYEAQ come from the germline V gene. This CDR3 is built from 14 residues. V lost 1 base, J lost 8 bases, and 3 bases stayed unmatched. This CDR3 reads CASSLDRGQDEQFF. Partial CDR3 DNA: TGTGCCAGCAGCTTAGACAGGGGGCAGGATGAG. Together with reference TRBV7-6 and TRBJ2-1, the CDR3 gives the full variable domain: GAGVSQSPRYKVTKRGQDVALRCDPISGHVSLYWYRQALGQGPEFLTYFNYEAQQDKSGLPNDRFSAERPEGSISTLTIQRTEQRDSAMYRCASSLDRGQDEQFFGPGTRLTVL.

Comment on this clone: The CDR3 end is not reached by the read, which stops 3 residues before it; the germline J gene fills it in. The J gene is TRBJ1-2, the V gene TRBV18; a possible D gene is TRBD1 (5 bases). V lost 0 bases and J lost 4, with 6 bases in between. The CDR3 spans 13 residues. Germline V lookup: CDR1 KGHSH, CDR2 LQKENI. CDR3 bases read: TGTGCCAGCTCACCACCCGACAGCTATGGC. Residues: CASSPPDSYG. The entire CDR3 sequence reads CASSPPDSYGYTF.